Listed below are T cell receptor beta chains from one sample, sequenced in a study of blood T cell repertoires in COVID-19. The method was immunoSEQ multiplex PCR; TCRdb's version includes in-frame clones alone and lacks a portion of them. The sample lists around 240,000 clones; roughly 82% were seen once. The sample comprised PBMCs or T cells enriched from blood (not recorded which). These TCRs come from a woman aged 45-60 years who had recovered from COVID-19. Both conserved end residues are part of each CDR3. A D gene is named only where the DNA matches it firmly. Only part of the rows carry a size: once, few, many, or a class if the clone is expanded.

v_gene	d_gene	j_gene	abundance	CDR3nt	CDR3aa
TRBV3-1/TRBV3-2	NA	TRBJ1-2	NA	TGTGCCGAACATACGGACGGGAGAATTAATGGCTACACCTTC	CAEHTDGRINGYTF
TRBV28	NA	TRBJ2-1	NA	TGTGCCAGCCACTCACCAGGACTCAGCACAGTCTTGTTCTTC	CASHSPGLSTVLFF
TRBV7-3	TRBD2	TRBJ2-1	NA	TGTGCCAGCAGCTTTAGTGCGGGGACTAGCGGGCCCGGCAATGAGCAGTTCTTC	CASSFSAGTSGPGNEQFF
TRBV14	NA	TRBJ2-1	NA	TGTGCCAGCAGCCTATCCCTGAAGAGCAATGAGCAGTTCTTC	CASSLSLKSNEQFF
TRBV5-4	NA	TRBJ1-1	NA	TGTGCCAGCAGCCTAGAACAAGTATCCACTGAAGCTTTCTTT	CASSLEQVSTEAFF
TRBV30	TRBD1	TRBJ2-5	NA	TGTGCCTGGAGTTCAACAGGGGTGAGAGAGACCCAGTACTTC	CAWSSTGVRETQYF
TRBV7-9	NA	TRBJ1-1	NA	TGTGCCAGCAGCAAGGCCAGGGTGGACACTGAAGCTTTCTTT	CASSKARVDTEAFF
TRBV27	NA	TRBJ1-5	NA	TGTGCCAGCAGTCCCGCAGGGAATAGCAATCAGCCCCAGCATTTT	CASSPAGNSNQPQHF
TRBV6-5	NA	TRBJ2-7	NA	TGTGCCAGCACTGGGGCGGCAGGGGTACTGGCCGAGCAGTACTTC	CASTGAAGVLAEQYF
TRBV19	NA	TRBJ2-6	NA	TGTGCCAGTACCCGACAGGTCTCTGGGGCCAACGTCCTGACTTTC	CASTRQVSGANVLTF
TRBV28	TRBD1	TRBJ2-1	NA	TGTGCCAGCAGTTTATCAGGGGGTAACAATGAGCAGTTCTTC	CASSLSGGNNEQFF
TRBV5-6	TRBD1	TRBJ1-1	NA	TGTGCCAGCAGCTGGGACAGGGGCGCTGAAGCTTTCTTT	CASSWDRGAEAFF
TRBV19	NA	TRBJ1-3	few	TGTGCCAGTAGAGGGGGACACTCAACGGTAAACACCATATATTTT	CASRGGHSTVNTIYF